The entry that follows covers one T cell receptor (beta chain) sequence. The CDR3 spans 16 residues. CDR1 is MNHNS, CDR2 SASEGT, per germline. Trimming pared 2 bases from V and 7 bases from J, leaving 21 bases between. These data originate in a study of blood T cell repertoires in COVID-19. Measured with immunoSEQ multiplex PCR; TCRdb has only the in-frame clones, and not every one. The sample lists 200,000 to 300,000 clones, 70% to 90% seen once, with over 2% in the top ten. The chain combines TRBV6-1 with TRBJ2-7; D is perhaps TRBD1 (5 bases). The TCR originated in a woman between 35 and 50 years old with acute COVID-19. What was sequenced was PBMCs or T cells enriched from blood (not recorded which). The CDR3 bases are TGTGCCAGCAGTGAATTTAGGGGTTGGGGTCTAGTGGAGCAGTACGTC. It translates to CASSEFRGWGLVEQYV.